Each of the 25 T cell receptor beta chains below was sequenced from the same sample in a study of cytomegalovirus exposure and HLA in healthy donors (dated by TCRdb to about 2017). Library method: the immunoSEQ multiplex PCR assay. The multiplex PCR relied on a mix of 60 forward primers for TCR Vbeta segments and 13 reverse primers for TCR Jbeta segments. In its TCRdb copy, this immuneACCESS table keeps in-frame sequences only and misses some clones. Where compared with another copy, unresolved V genes explain less than half of these, and the others have no known cause. This sample is represented by roughly 200,000 clones; just under 80% of them were singletons. The top ten clones comprise about 3.1% of the sample. Sequencing was done on a sample of PBMCs. These receptors were collected from a female donor in good health and CMV-seronegative.

The chain carries TRBV6-1 and TRBJ1-5; unclear D gene. V was cut by 10 bases and J by 3 bases, with 10 bases left in between. Germline V gives CDR1 MNHNS, CDR2 SASEGT. This CDR3 spans 12 amino acids. The CDR3 region has the DNA TGTGCCACACAGAACGCCAATCAGCCCCAGCATTTT. Translation: CATQNANQPQHF.

The V call is TRBV2, the J call TRBJ2-5, with 12 bases that match TRBD2. After removal of 7 bases from V and 7 bases from J, the junction contained 19 bases not matched to a gene. CDR3 size: 18 residues. Germline CDR1 SNHLY, CDR2 FYNNEI. CDR3 bases: TGTGCCAGCACCAACCTCCTGACTAGCGGGGGACCCCAGGGGACCCAGTACTTC. Protein product: CASTNLLTSGGPQGTQYF. The complete variable domain, with remaining parts taken from reference TRBV2 and TRBJ2-5, reads EPEVTQTPSHQVTQMGQEVILRCVPISNHLYFYWYRQILGQKVEFLVSFYNNEISEKSEIFDDQFSVERPDGSNFTLKIRSTKLEDSAMYFCASTNLLTSGGPQGTQYFGPGTRLLVL.

This clone has a single count. This chain uses TRBV5-1 with TRBJ2-6, with 10 positions matching TRBD2. J gave up 9 bases and V 4 bases, and 7 bases lay outside the gene matches. Germline values: CDR1 SGHRS, CDR2 YFSETQ. The CDR3 is 15 residues long. The CDR3 DNA reads TGCGCCAGCAGCGAGGCGACTAGCGGGCGCAACGTCCTGACTTTC. This encodes CASSEATSGRNVLTF.

This chain connects TRBV2 to TRBJ2-3, with D unresolved. This CDR3 region has 11 residues. V lost 7 bases to trimming and J lost 4 bases, with 6 bases between them. CDR1 and CDR2 from the germline V gene are SNHLY and FYNNEI. CDR3 nucleotide sequence: TGTGCCAGCACAGGTCCAGATACGCAGTATTTT. It translates to CASTGPDTQYF.

This chain connects TRBV11-3 to TRBJ1-1; perhaps TRBD1 as D (5 bases). Trimming left V 10 bases short and J 1 base short, with 28 bases between. Germline CDR1 is SGHNT and CDR2 is YENEEA. The CDR3 runs to 18 residues. Written as DNA, the CDR3 is TGTGCCACCCACTTAGCGGGGGTCGGGGATCGGGAGAACACTGAAGCTTTCTTT. Its protein product is CATHLAGVGDRENTEAFF. The entire variable domain, with the rest obtained from reference TRBV11-3 and TRBJ1-1, is as follows: EAGVVQSPRYKIIEKKQPVAFWCNPISGHNTLYWYLQNLGQGPELLIRYENEEAVDDSQLPKDRFSAERLKGVDSTLKIQPAELGDSAVYLCATHLAGVGDRENTEAFFGQGTRLTVV.

This sequence joins TRBV4-2 and TRBJ1-1, with D possibly being TRBD1 (6 bases). The CDR3 totals 13 residues. The germline V gene encodes CDR1 LGHNA and CDR2 YNFKEQ. V shed 4 bases and J shed 5 bases, with 11 bases lying between them. The CDR3 reads CASSPPGETEAFF. The CDR3 DNA follows: TGTGCCAGCAGCCCACCAGGGGAGACTGAAGCTTTCTTT.

The table lists this clone with a count of one. This chain uses TRBV12-5 with TRBJ2-2; 9 positions match TRBD1. V was pared by 3 bases and J by 5 bases, with 10 bases of the junction left unmatched. The CDR3 totals 17 residues. Germline-derived CDR1 and CDR2 are LGHNT and FRNRAP. The CDR3 sequence: CASGFLQGQGGTGELFF. Here the CDR3 DNA reads TGTGCTAGTGGTTTCCTTCAGGGACAGGGTGGTACCGGGGAGCTGTTTTTT.

This clone came up once. Germline is not matched at one junction end, which may reflect a read error. Other DNA sequences within the sample encode an identical CDR3. V gene TRBV11-3 combines with J gene TRBJ2-5; TRBD1 aligns across 7 bases. Germline-derived CDR1 and CDR2 are SGHNT and YENEEA. The CDR3 loop spans 18 amino acids. The CDR3 region is CASSPAEGATPLSKTQYF. For the CDR3, the DNA is TGCGCCAGCAGTCCCGCCGAGGGGGCAACGCCACTGTCAAAGACCCAGTACTTC.

This clone was observed a few times. This chain joins TRBV2 and TRBJ2-7; TRBD1 agrees at 8 bases. This CDR3 has 12 amino acids. J gave up 4 bases and V 4 bases, and 0 bases lay outside the gene matches. The V gene's germline CDR1 is SNHLY and CDR2 FYNNEI. CDR3 in amino acids: CASSGQGYEQYF. Here the CDR3 DNA reads TGTGCCAGCAGTGGACAGGGGTACGAGCAGTACTTC.

This rearrangement joins TRBV11-3 to TRBJ2-7; 12 bases map to TRBD2. The junction had 10 bases not matched to a gene; V was cut back by 7 bases and J by 3 bases. Germline values: CDR1 SGHNT, CDR2 YENEEA. The CDR3 length is 16 residues. The CDR3 sequence: CASTQRRLAGVYEQYF. CDR3 coding DNA: TGTGCCAGCACCCAGAGGAGACTAGCGGGAGTCTACGAGCAGTACTTC.

This clone has just a few counts. The chain couples TRBV2 to TRBJ2-5; TRBD2 matches at 7 bases. CDR3 length: 14 amino acids. CDR1 and CDR2 from the germline V gene are SNHLY and FYNNEI. V dropped 5 bases and J dropped 2; count of bases not matched to a gene: 5. The CDR3 DNA reads as TGTGCCAGCAGTCGAACTAGCGAACAAGAGACCCAGTACTTC. It translates to CASSRTSEQETQYF.

The chain employs TRBV5-1 and TRBJ2-3, with D tentatively TRBD1 (6 bases). The CDR3 totals 13 residues. Germline V gene data show CDR1 as SGHRS and CDR2 as YFSETQ. V lost 6 bases and J 3 bases, leaving 11 bases between the germline ends. CDR3 region: CASTRGMTDTQYF. The CDR3 DNA sequence: TGCGCCAGCACCAGGGGAATGACAGATACGCAGTATTTT.

In its sample, this clone was seen a few times. The chain uses TRBV7-2 and TRBJ2-1, with TRBD2 matching over 12 bases. V lost 2 bases and J lost 10; bases outside the gene matches: 3. This CDR3 is 14 amino acids long. Per the germline V gene, CDR1 is SGHTA and CDR2 is FQGNSA. CDR3 coding DNA: TGTGCCAGCAGCTTAAGACTAGCGGGAGTCGAGCAGTTCTTC. Amino acid sequence: CASSLRLAGVEQFF.

As for this clone: A read error may produce the germline difference seen at one junction end. V usage is TRBV7-9 and J usage is TRBJ2-5; TRBD1 agrees at 9 bases. The CDR3 totals 16 residues. Germline V gene data show CDR1 as SEHNR and CDR2 as FQNEAQ (reference sequence). The CDR3 region is CSSSLTRQGGGETQYF. For the CDR3, the DNA is TGTTCCAGCAGCTTAACCCGACAGGGGGGTGGAGAGACCCAGTACTTC.

CDR3 in amino acids: CSVEGVGEKLFF. The CDR3 DNA reads as TGCAGCGTCGAGGGGGTGGGGGAAAAACTGTTTTTT. This sequence joins TRBV29-1 and TRBJ1-4; D might be TRBD1 (6 bases). CDR3 length: 12 amino acids. The V gene lost 6 bases and the J gene lost 8 bases, with 13 bases spanning the gap. Germline loops: CDR1 SQVTM, CDR2 ANQGSEA.

The J gene is TRBJ2-3, the V gene TRBV2; 11 nucleotides match TRBD2. The trim removed 7 bases at V and 10 bases at J, leaving 10 bases unmatched. CDR1 and CDR2 from the germline V gene are SNHLY and FYNNEI. The CDR3 covers 14 residues. CDR3 sequence: CASTLLAGELPQYF. The CDR3 region has the DNA TGTGCCAGCACATTACTAGCGGGGGAGCTCCCGCAGTATTTT.

J is TRBJ2-3 and V is TRBV5-4; TRBD2 aligns across 12 bases. The CDR3 sequence is 16 residues long. V shed 6 bases and J 2 bases; nucleotides not matched to a gene: 7. Per the germline V gene, CDR1 is SGHNT and CDR2 is YYREEE (reference sequence). The CDR3 nucleotides read TGTGCCAGCAACAATCGACTAGCGGGAGACACAGATACGCAGTATTTT. Translating it yields CASNNRLAGDTDTQYF.

The V gene is TRBV2, the J gene TRBJ2-7; 9 bases fit TRBD2. The CDR3 is 14 amino acids. V was pared by 6 bases and J by 9 bases, with 12 bases of the junction left unmatched. Germline V CDR1 and CDR2: SNHLY, FYNNEI. CDR3 sequence: CASSGTSTYRGQYF. The CDR3 region has the DNA TGTGCCAGCAGCGGGACTAGCACCTATAGGGGGCAGTACTTC.

The chain's CDR3 is CAWSVWGTSTEAFF. The CDR3 DNA reads TGTGCCTGGAGTGTCTGGGGAACTAGCACTGAAGCTTTCTTT. The chain joins TRBV30 to TRBJ1-1; no firm D call. Germline values: CDR1 GTSNPN, CDR2 SVGIG (reference sequence). Trimming removed 0 bases at V and 4 bases at J, with 12 bases between. The CDR3 is made up of 14 amino acids.

This clone turned up a few times. The V gene is TRBV27, the J gene TRBJ2-5, with D possibly matching TRBD1 (6 bases). Trimming shortened V by 6 bases and J by 3 bases, and 23 bases separated the two germline ends. Germline assignment: CDR1 MNHEY and CDR2 SMNVEV (reference sequence). The CDR3 extends over 17 amino acids. DNA of the CDR3: TGTGCCAGCAGCACTAAGCGCAGGGGCGAGAAGGAAGAGACCCAGTACTTC. Protein sequence: CASSTKRRGEKEETQYF.

The CDR3 is CASSPGLAGTDTQYF. CDR3 nucleotides: TGTGCCAGCAGCCCCGGACTAGCAGGCACAGATACGCAGTATTTT. This rearrangement joins TRBV14 to TRBJ2-3; 8 nucleotides match TRBD2. V trimming: 4 bases; J trimming: 1 base; junction bases outside the gene matches: 4. Per the germline V gene, CDR1 is SGHDN and CDR2 is FVKESK. This CDR3 spans 15 amino acids. Drawing the rest from reference TRBV14 and TRBJ2-3, the complete variable domain is EAGVTQFPSHSVIEKGQTVTLRCDPISGHDNLYWYRRVMGKEIKFLLHFVKESKQDESGMPNNRFLAERTGGTYSTLKVQPAELEDSGVYFCASSPGLAGTDTQYFGPGTRLTVL.

The chain couples TRBV5-4 to TRBJ2-1, with 11 nucleotides matching TRBD2. CDR1 and CDR2 (germline): SGHNT, YYREEE (reference sequence). V was pared by 2 bases and J by 2 bases, with 0 bases of the junction left unmatched. This CDR3 comprises 15 residues. The CDR3 sequence: CASSFSGGAYNEQFF. The DNA of the CDR3 is TGTGCCAGCAGCTTTAGCGGGGGGGCCTACAATGAGCAGTTCTTC. Supplemented by reference TRBV5-4 and TRBJ2-1, the full variable domain reads ETGVTQSPTHLIKTRGQQVTLRCSSQSGHNTVSWYQQALGQGPQFIFQYYREEENGRGNFPPRFSGLQFPNYSSELNVNALELDDSALYLCASSFSGGAYNEQFFGPGTRLTVL.

The chain links TRBV6-1 to TRBJ1-2; the D is unclear. The CDR3 runs to 14 residues. The germline V gene has CDR1 MNHNS and CDR2 SASEGT. V lost 2 bases to trimming and J lost 3 bases, with 10 bases between them. The CDR3 is CASSERGGDYGYTF. In nucleotides, the CDR3 is TGTGCCAGCAGTGAACGGGGTGGAGACTATGGCTACACCTTC.

This clone appeared a few times. The chain employs TRBV6-1 and TRBJ2-3; TRBD2 matches at 8 bases. From germline, CDR1 is MNHNS and CDR2 SASEGT. The CDR3 spans 16 residues. Unmatched junction bases numbered 9, after V lost 3 bases and J lost 4 bases. The CDR3 loop reads CASSESSGSRADTQYF. The CDR3 DNA reads as TGTGCCAGCAGTGAGTCCAGCGGGAGTAGGGCAGATACGCAGTATTTT.

This chain joins TRBV7-2 and TRBJ2-7, with 8 bases fitting TRBD2. Trimming at V came to 2 bases and at J to 7 bases, leaving 10 bases not matched to a gene. The CDR3 contains 15 residues. CDR1 and CDR2 from the germline V gene are SGHTA and FQGNSA. CDR3 bases: TGTGCCAGCAGCTTAATTGCGGGGGGCTCGGGAGAGCAGTACTTC. It encodes CASSLIAGGSGEQYF.